These 23 T cell receptor beta chains were all obtained from the same sample, sequenced in a study of Graves' ophthalmopathy and Graves' hyperthyroidism listed by TCRdb under 2018. TCRdb lists the instrument as Illumina HiSeq 2000. For repertoire sequencing, the TCR beta CDR3 regions were amplified from RNA transcripts. HTBI primers and the Qiagen OneStep RT-PCR kit were used in a first-round RT-PCR, which was followed by a second-round multiplex PCR, size selection and purification. TCRdb trimmed the raw reads at Q25, called clones with MiXCR and kept productive beta chains. Each CDR3 protein appears once, grouped with its most common genes and DNA. The sample yields 260,000 or so distinct CDR3 sequences; about 46% were counted once. In total, the top ten clones hold over 40% of the sample. The sequencing input was peripheral blood. The receptors come from an adult man with Graves' ophthalmopathy.

This chain joins TRBV10-3 and TRBJ1-5; unclear D gene. The germline gives CDR1 ENHRY, CDR2 SYGVKD. Trimming removed 2 bases at V and 3 bases at J, with 5 bases between. This CDR3 spans 13 amino acids. DNA of the CDR3: TGTGCCATCAGTGAGGGTTACAATCAGCCCCAGCATTTT. Translated, it gives CAISEGYNQPQHF.

This chain joins TRBV11-2 and TRBJ2-7, with a tentative D call TRBD2 (6 bases). Germline CDR1 and CDR2: SGHAT and FQNNGV. The CDR3 covers 15 residues. V was pared by 7 bases and J by 3 bases, with 19 bases between. Here the CDR3 DNA reads TGTGCCAGCAACTACCGGGACTGGACGATCTACGAGCAGTACTTC. This encodes CASNYRDWTIYEQYF.

The chain joins TRBV6-2 or TRBV6-3 to TRBJ2-2, with D uncertain. The V end was cut by 8 bases, the J end by 1 base, with 8 bases between. This CDR3 region has 13 residues. In germline, CDR1 is MNHEY, CDR2 SVGEGT. The CDR3 reads CASSHGNTGELFF. DNA for the CDR3: TGTGCCAGCTCACATGGGAACACCGGGGAGCTGTTTTTT.

This clonotype was seen once. This chain connects TRBV5-4 to TRBJ1-4; a possible D gene is TRBD1 (5 bases). Between the trimmed V and J ends, which lost 0 bases and 8 bases, there was a span of 11 bases. Per the germline V gene, CDR1 is SGHNT and CDR2 is YYREEE (reference sequence). This CDR3 region has 14 residues. The CDR3 sequence is CASSLARGGEKLFF. The CDR3 bases are TGTGCCAGCAGCTTGGCGCGGGGCGGGGAAAAACTGTTTTTT.

The J gene is TRBJ2-7, the V gene TRBV7-9, with TRBD1 identical over 10 bases. This CDR3 has 15 amino acids. V lost 6 bases, J lost 5 bases, and 10 bases stayed unmatched. Germline CDR1 and CDR2: SEHNR and FQNEAQ (reference sequence). CDR3 in amino acids: CASSEGGQGRNEQYF. In DNA, the CDR3 is TGTGCCAGCAGTGAAGGGGGACAGGGGCGGAACGAGCAGTACTTC.

This clonotype was picked up a small number of times. The chain employs TRBV10-2 and TRBJ2-5; D might be TRBD1 (7 bases). Trimming pared 9 bases from V and 5 bases from J, leaving 13 bases between. This CDR3 comprises 12 residues. CDR1 is WSHSY and CDR2 is SAAADI in the germline V gene. The CDR3 here is CASKTGRETQYF. CDR3 sequence (DNA): TGCGCCAGTAAGACAGGGAGGGAGACCCAGTACTTC.

This clonotype was observed a handful of times. This chain connects TRBV7-9 to TRBJ2-5, with D possibly being TRBD1 (6 bases). The CDR3 length is 16 residues. The V gene's germline CDR1 is SEHNR and CDR2 FQNEAQ (reference sequence). V dropped 7 bases and J dropped 0 bases, with 18 bases sitting between them. DNA for the CDR3: TGTGCCAGCATTTTAAATGTCAGGGGTTACCAAGAGACCCAGTACTTC. Its protein is CASILNVRGYQETQYF.

In this sample, this clonotype turned up once. This chain connects TRBV7-2 to TRBJ2-7; tentatively, D is TRBD2 (6 bases). The V and J ends lost 5 bases and 3 bases respectively, with 14 bases between them. CDR3 size: 14 residues. The germline V gene encodes CDR1 SGHTA and CDR2 FQGNSA. CDR3 sequence: CASSPMGLIYEQYF. DNA of the CDR3: TGTGCCAGCAGCCCAATGGGACTGATCTACGAGCAGTACTTC.

This clonotype was observed a handful of times. The chain carries TRBV3-1 and TRBJ2-2; 10 bases agree with TRBD1. Trimming removed 8 bases from V and 6 bases from J; junction bases left unmatched: 6. This CDR3 comprises 14 residues. In germline, CDR1 is LGHDT, CDR2 YNNKEL (reference sequence). The CDR3 DNA reads as TGTGCCAGCGGGGACAGGGGAGACTCCGGGGAGCTGTTTTTT. Residues: CASGDRGDSGELFF.

In DNA, the CDR3 is TGTGCCAGCCTCCAAGAGACCCAGTACTTC. It encodes CASLQETQYF. The rearrangement uses TRBV18 and TRBJ2-5; no firm D call. Germline CDR1 reads KGHSH; CDR2 reads LQKENI. This CDR3 spans 10 amino acids. With 8 bases removed from V and 1 base from J, the gap between germline ends came to 2 bases.

This chain connects TRBV7-2 to TRBJ1-1; weak D call: TRBD1 (5 bases). The CDR3 is 14 amino acids. Trimming pared 3 bases from V and 1 base from J, leaving 9 bases between. Per the germline V gene, CDR1 is SGHTA and CDR2 is FQGNSA. CDR3 region: CASSLGDWNTEAFF. The CDR3 DNA reads TGTGCCAGCAGCTTGGGGGATTGGAACACTGAAGCTTTCTTT.

A few counts support this clonotype. The chain links TRBV7-8 to TRBJ2-5, with D unclear. This CDR3 comprises 13 residues. Per the germline V gene, CDR1 is SGHVS and CDR2 is FQNEAQ. V lost 0 bases, J lost 5 bases, and 7 bases lay in between. CDR3 DNA sequence: TGTGCCAGCAGCTTAGCGTCGACGGAGACCCAGTACTTC. It specifies CASSLASTETQYF.

This clonotype has a handful of counts. V is TRBV7-6 and J is TRBJ2-5; 10 nucleotides match TRBD2. This CDR3 has 14 residues. The ends lost 6 bases at V and 4 bases at J; junction bases unmatched: 5. Germline V gene data show CDR1 as SGHVS and CDR2 as FNYEAQ. Written as DNA, the CDR3 is TGTGCCAGCAGGGGGCTAGCGGGAGCAGAGACCCAGTACTTC. Translating it yields CASRGLAGAETQYF. Supplemented by reference TRBV7-6 and TRBJ2-5, the full variable domain reads GAGVSQSPRYKVTKRGQDVALRCDPISGHVSLYWYRQALGQGPEFLTYFNYEAQQDKSGLPNDRFSAERPEGSISTLTIQRTEQRDSAMYRCASRGLAGAETQYFGPGTRLLVL.

V is TRBV20-1 and J is TRBJ1-1; a possible D gene is TRBD1 (5 bases). Germline loops: CDR1 DFQATT, CDR2 SNEGSKA (reference sequence). V was trimmed by 1 base and J by 4 bases, leaving 13 bases between them. This CDR3 has 14 amino acids. Here the CDR3 DNA reads TGCAGTGCTAGAGGGGCCAGGGAATCCACTGAAGCTTTCTTT. Its translation is CSARGARESTEAFF.

A note on this clonotype: Mismatch with germline at one junction end may stem from a read error. The chain has TRBV10-3 and TRBJ2-7, with TRBD1 matching 7 bases. The CDR3 totals 15 residues. Per germline, CDR1 ENHRY and CDR2 SYGVKD. This CDR3 is CASSGIGGASYEQYF. CDR3 DNA: TGTGCCAGCAGTGGAATAGGGGGCGCCTCCTACGAGCAGTACTTC.

The chain is built from TRBV2 and TRBJ2-2, with D unresolved. Deletions cut 5 bases from V and 4 bases from J, with 11 bases between. The CDR3 loop spans 14 amino acids. The germline V gene encodes CDR1 SNHLY and CDR2 FYNNEI. CDR3 DNA: TGTGCCAGCAGTCCCTTCGTAGGCACCGGGGAGCTGTTTTTT. Its protein is CASSPFVGTGELFF.

This clonotype was counted many times. The chain joins TRBV20-1 to TRBJ1-2; 8 nucleotides agree with TRBD1. The CDR3 is 14 residues long. The trim removed 5 bases at V and 5 bases at J, leaving 10 bases unmatched. Germline V gene data show CDR1 as DFQATT and CDR2 as SNEGSKA (reference sequence). As DNA, the CDR3 is TGCAGTGCTCCCCGGGACAGGCAACGGTATGGCTACACCTTC. Encoded protein: CSAPRDRQRYGYTF.

The chain recombines TRBV9 with TRBJ1-6; D possibly corresponds to TRBD1 (5 bases). The CDR3 consists of 11 residues. Germline V gene lookup returns CDR1 SGDLS and CDR2 YYNGEE. Trimming removed 4 bases at V and 13 bases at J, with 9 bases between. The CDR3 sequence is CASSQKGPLHF. The CDR3 DNA is TGTGCCAGCAGCCAAAAGGGGCCCCTCCACTTT.

This chain links TRBV6-5 with TRBJ1-5; D call uncertain. Looked up from germline, CDR1 is MNHEY and CDR2 is SVGAGI. This CDR3 is built from 14 residues. The V end was cut by 6 bases, the J end by 4 bases, with 13 bases between. CDR3 amino acids: CASRADPRNQPQHF. The CDR3 DNA follows: TGTGCCAGCAGGGCTGACCCGAGGAATCAGCCCCAGCATTTT.

The V and J genes are TRBV2 and TRBJ2-7; TRBD1 matches 9 bases. Unmatched junction bases numbered 6, after V lost 6 bases and J lost 3 bases. Germline CDR1 and CDR2: SNHLY and FYNNEI. CDR3 size: 14 residues. The CDR3 coding sequence is TGTGCCAGCAGCCCACAGGGGGCTAACTACGAGCAGTACTTC. This translates into CASSPQGANYEQYF.

This clonotype was seen repeatedly, ten times or more. The rearrangement uses TRBV7-8 and TRBJ2-6; D unresolved. This CDR3 is 15 amino acids long. Germline V gene lookup returns CDR1 SGHVS and CDR2 FQNEAQ. V dropped 5 bases and J dropped 0 bases, with 8 bases sitting between them. In nucleotides, the CDR3 is TGTGCCAGCAGCAAAACAAGCTCTGGGGCCAACGTCCTGACTTTC. Protein sequence: CASSKTSSGANVLTF.

The genes are TRBV5-8 and TRBJ2-5; 12 nucleotides align to TRBD1. The J call is in doubt because the DNA end fits TRBJ2-7 better. Germline CDR1 and CDR2: SGHTS and YDEGEE. The CDR3 extends over 15 amino acids. The CDR3 sequence is CASSFRDRGPHEQYF. CDR3 sequence (DNA): TGTGCCAGCAGCTTCCGGGACAGGGGGCCCCACGAGCAGTACTTC.

On this clonotype itself: An end of the junction differs from the germline gene, which may be a read error. The rearrangement uses TRBV7-2 and TRBJ1-2; a possible D gene is TRBD1 (5 bases). Germline V CDR1 and CDR2: SGHTA, FQGNSA. The CDR3 is made up of 13 amino acids. CDR3 in amino acids: CASSEQGDRGYTF. The CDR3 bases are TGCGCCAGCAGCGAGCAGGGAGACAGAGGCTACACCTTC.